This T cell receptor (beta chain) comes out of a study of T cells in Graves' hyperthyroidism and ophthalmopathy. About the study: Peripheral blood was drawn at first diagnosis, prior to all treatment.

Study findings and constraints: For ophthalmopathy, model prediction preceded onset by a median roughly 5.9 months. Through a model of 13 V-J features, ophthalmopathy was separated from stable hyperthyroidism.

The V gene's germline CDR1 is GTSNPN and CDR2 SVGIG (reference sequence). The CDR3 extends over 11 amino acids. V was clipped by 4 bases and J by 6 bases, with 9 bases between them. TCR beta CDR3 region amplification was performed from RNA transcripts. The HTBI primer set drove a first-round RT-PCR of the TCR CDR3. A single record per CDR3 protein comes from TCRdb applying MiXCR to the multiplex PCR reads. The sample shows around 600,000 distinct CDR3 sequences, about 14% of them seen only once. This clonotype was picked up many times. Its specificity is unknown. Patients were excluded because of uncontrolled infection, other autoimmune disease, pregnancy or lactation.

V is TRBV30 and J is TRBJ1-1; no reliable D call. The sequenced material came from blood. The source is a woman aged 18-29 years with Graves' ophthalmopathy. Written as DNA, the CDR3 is TGTGCCTGGACCCGAGCCTCTGAAGCTTTCTTT. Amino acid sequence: CAWTRASEAFF.